This T cell receptor (beta chain) was captured by sequencing in a study of immune characterization of retroperitoneal liposarcoma. Each CDR3 protein is one row after TCRdb ran MiXCR on the PCR reads. The data hold under 11,000 distinct CDR3 sequences, with around 30% observed a single time. This clonotype has more than one count but fewer than ten. CDR3 length: 16 residues. Trimming took 0 bases from V and 9 from J; bases not matched to a gene: 7. Germline loops: CDR1 MNHNY, CDR2 SVGAGI (reference sequence). The receptor's source is a male donor with retroperitoneal liposarcoma. The chain employs TRBV6-6 and TRBJ1-6; 8 nucleotides match TRBD1. The sample comprised tumor tissue. The CDR3 DNA follows: TGTGCCAGCAGTTACTCGGGTGGACAGGGCAGTTCACCCCTCCACTTT. Amino acid sequence: CASSYSGGQGSSPLHF.